This is a list of T cell receptor beta chains from one sample in a study of blood T cell repertoires in COVID-19. Profiling relied on immunoSEQ multiplex PCR, and the TCRdb table lists in-frame clones only, not all of them. The data hold 75,000 to 90,000 clones, with 90% to 95% observed a single time. Sequenced material: peripheral blood. The receptors come from a woman in her forties or fifties in a cohort sampled during active COVID-19. Each CDR3 is given without its conserved first and last residue. The D gene is left open where the match is weak. Clone size appears in some rows only: once, few, many, or a class for an expanded clone.

v_call,d_call,j_call,clone_size,cdr3_length,cdr3_aa
TRBV7-9,TRBD1,TRBJ2-7,NA,12,ASSPGQGGYEQY
TRBV5-6,TRBD1,TRBJ2-1,NA,14,ASSTGQGAIYNEQF
TRBV6-5,NA,TRBJ1-1,NA,12,ASLDRGWGTEAF
TRBV19,TRBD2,TRBJ2-1,once,17,ASSPWTSGRAGLSNEQF
TRBV6-1,NA,TRBJ1-1,NA,13,ASSETPGMNTEAF
TRBV28,TRBD1,TRBJ2-6,NA,15,ASSSYRGLGGANVLT
TRBV21-1,NA,TRBJ2-6,NA,14,ASSKVKCSGANVLT
TRBV28,TRBD1,TRBJ2-7,NA,12,ASRSQGAGYEQY
TRBV6-5,NA,TRBJ1-6,NA,11,VSGREPDSPLH
TRBV2,TRBD1,TRBJ2-4,NA,13,ASSGGTASKNIQY
TRBV18,NA,TRBJ2-6,NA,14,ASLAAGISGANVLT
TRBV18,TRBD1,TRBJ2-3,NA,13,ASSPGQGFADTQY
TRBV9,TRBD2,TRBJ2-3,NA,14,ASSSTGLAGPDTQY
TRBV7-9,TRBD2,TRBJ2-5,NA,15,ASSSIPGLAGGETQY
TRBV28,TRBD1,TRBJ2-7,NA,11,ASNPGQGDEQY
TRBV12-5,TRBD2,TRBJ2-5,NA,12,ASGLRLGGETQY
TRBV5-1,TRBD1,TRBJ1-1,NA,13,ASSLGTGPNTEAF
TRBV7-2,NA,TRBJ2-6,NA,13,ASSSHSSGANVLT
TRBV4-2,TRBD1,TRBJ1-5,NA,14,ASSQERGQGAYPQH
TRBV21-1,NA,TRBJ2-7,NA,12,ASSKGTGFHEQY
TRBV11-2,TRBD2,TRBJ2-5,NA,13,ASSLASGRGKTQY
TRBV6-1,NA,TRBJ2-3,NA,18,ASSGTGTGTGGRNSDTQY
TRBV9,TRBD2,TRBJ2-1,NA,13,ASSPQPGLADEQF
TRBV27,TRBD2,TRBJ2-3,NA,13,ASSLTSGRTDTQY
TRBV20-1,NA,TRBJ2-5,NA,9,SAPTQETQY
TRBV6-2/TRBV6-3,TRBD2,TRBJ2-7,NA,14,ASSYLGLAATYEQY
TRBV5-4,TRBD1,TRBJ1-6,NA,14,ASRSTGGTYNSPLH
TRBV11-3,TRBD1,TRBJ2-1,NA,13,ASSPHRGLSNEQF
TRBV29-1,TRBD1,TRBJ1-1,NA,10,TYGQGKTEAF
TRBV11-3,NA,TRBJ2-5,NA,13,ASSSSWSRQETQY
TRBV11-2,NA,TRBJ2-1,NA,13,ASSQYRGTYNEQF
TRBV19,TRBD1,TRBJ1-5,NA,13,ASSMGQGYYQPQH
TRBV28,TRBD1,TRBJ1-2,NA,13,ASSGQGATNYGYT
TRBV6-5,NA,TRBJ2-3,NA,12,ASRVGGGLDTQY
TRBV2,NA,TRBJ2-2,NA,11,ASSAQTPGELF
TRBV3-1/TRBV3-2,NA,TRBJ1-5,NA,13,ASSNADRIGQPQH
TRBV9,TRBD1,TRBJ2-1,NA,14,ASSAPDRGGYNEQF
TRBV7-2,NA,TRBJ2-5,NA,10,ASSLLRETQY
TRBV5-1,TRBD1,TRBJ2-7,once,12,ASSLGQGPSEQY
TRBV6-5,TRBD1,TRBJ1-3,once,13,ASSDSTGVGNTIY
TRBV6-5,TRBD1,TRBJ2-7,few,14,ASSYSGGQGAYEQY
TRBV6-5,TRBD1,TRBJ1-5,NA,12,AANLGGRNQPQH
TRBV10-3,TRBD2,TRBJ2-7,NA,13,AISGTSGGSYEQY
TRBV5-1,TRBD1,TRBJ2-7,NA,12,ASSLTGSAYEQY
TRBV19,NA,TRBJ1-1,NA,13,ASRGMRGPNTEAF
TRBV24-1,TRBD2,TRBJ2-1,few,15,ATSDRASGAPYNEQF
TRBV9,NA,TRBJ2-7,NA,12,ASSPRGGLYEQY
TRBV9,TRBD1,TRBJ1-3,NA,15,ASSDPGQAASGNTIY
TRBV6-1,TRBD2,TRBJ2-5,NA,15,ASSEVRGLAGRETQY
TRBV5-1,TRBD1,TRBJ2-7,NA,12,ASSLVGTGREQY
TRBV4-2,NA,TRBJ2-7,NA,16,ASSQGRTGSPSSYEQY
TRBV11-2,TRBD1,TRBJ1-3,NA,16,ASSLILGTVSSGNTIY
TRBV5-6,NA,TRBJ1-2,NA,14,ASSLGASPGVYGYT
TRBV9,NA,TRBJ2-1,NA,13,ASSPALVGDNEQF
TRBV11-3,TRBD2,TRBJ2-7,NA,14,ASSPGAGGNTYEQY
TRBV2,NA,TRBJ1-1,NA,12,ASRGLYWNAEAF
TRBV19,TRBD1,TRBJ2-6,NA,16,ASSRAGTGFSGANVLT
TRBV3-1/TRBV3-2,TRBD2,TRBJ2-7,NA,13,ASSQGTSGPYEQY